These 10 T cell receptor beta chains came from one sample sequenced in a study of Graves' ophthalmopathy and Graves' hyperthyroidism (dated by TCRdb to the late 2010s). The listed sequencing device is Illumina HiSeq 2000. TCR beta CDR3 regions were amplified from RNA transcripts for repertoire sequencing. HTBI primers and the Qiagen OneStep RT-PCR kit were used in a first-round RT-PCR, which was followed by a second-round multiplex PCR, size selection and purification. TCRdb itself trimmed the public reads at Q25 with fastp, ran MiXCR and retained productive beta chains. When rows share a CDR3 protein, they turn into one entry using the most common DNA and genes. This sample lists about 620,000 distinct CDR3 sequences; about 20% were detected once. Around 6.9% of the sample is held by the ten biggest clonotypes. Sequenced input: peripheral blood. The receptors shown here come from a woman younger than 35 with stable Graves' hyperthyroidism. Some clones in this sample may be carry-over from other donors' samples. Donor details come from another sample of the same person, matched by shared clones.

This clonotype was detected only a few times. The V gene is TRBV2, the J gene TRBJ1-5, with 8 bases lining up with TRBD1. Germline V CDR1 and CDR2: SNHLY, FYNNEI. The CDR3 is made up of 13 amino acids. Germline trimming cut 8 bases from V and 4 bases from J; bases unmatched to any gene: 4. CDR3 coding DNA: TGTGCCAGCGGCAGGGGGCTTAATCAGCCCCAGCATTTT. Protein: CASGRGLNQPQHF.

Ten or more counts support this clonotype. J is TRBJ1-2 and V is TRBV10-3; TRBD1 aligns across 9 bases. This CDR3 contains 15 residues. Germline trimming cut 3 bases from V and 4 bases from J; bases unmatched to any gene: 6. The germline gives CDR1 ENHRY, CDR2 SYGVKD. CDR3 coding DNA: TGTGCCATCAGTGAAGGGACAGGGAGATCCTATGGCTACACCTTC. Its protein is CAISEGTGRSYGYTF.

This clonotype showed up many times. This chain uses TRBV28 with TRBJ2-5, with D uncertain. Germline-derived CDR1 and CDR2 are MDHEN and SYDVKM. This CDR3 is built from 14 residues. V was clipped by 5 bases and J by 4 bases, with 14 bases between them. CDR3 DNA: TGTGCCAGCAGTCTGACGAGTTCGGGAGAGACCCAGTACTTC. It is translated as CASSLTSSGETQYF. Based on the CDR3 plus reference TRBV28 and TRBJ2-5, the full variable domain is DVKVTQSSRYLVKRTGEKVFLECVQDMDHENMFWYRQDPGLGLRLIYFSYDVKMKEKGDIPEGYSVSREKKERFSLILESASTNQTSMYLCASSLTSSGETQYFGPGTRLLVL.

This clonotype came up many times. The chain recombines TRBV6-1 with TRBJ2-7; 10 positions agree with TRBD1. There are 14 residues in the CDR3. V gave up 6 bases and J gave up 4 bases; unmatched junction bases: 6. Germline CDR1 and CDR2: MNHNS and SASEGT. CDR3 in amino acids: CASSKGTGVYEQYF. The CDR3 bases are TGTGCCAGCAGCAAAGGGACAGGGGTTTACGAGCAGTACTTC.

In its sample, this clonotype was seen many times. V usage is TRBV30 and J usage is TRBJ2-2; D is possibly TRBD1 (6 bases). Germline assignment: CDR1 GTSNPN and CDR2 SVGIG (reference sequence). The V gene lost 4 bases and the J gene lost 6 bases, with 9 bases spanning the gap. The CDR3 sequence is 12 residues long. The chain's CDR3 is CAWKWTAGELFF. For the CDR3, the DNA is TGTGCCTGGAAATGGACAGCCGGGGAGCTGTTTTTT.

The sample holds many counts of this clonotype. The chain recombines TRBV28 with TRBJ2-7, with a tentative D call TRBD2 (5 bases). Germline-derived CDR1 and CDR2 are MDHEN and SYDVKM. This CDR3 has 14 residues. V was cut by 3 bases and J by 2 bases, with 11 bases left in between. For the CDR3, the DNA is TGTGCCAGCAGTTTTAGTGAGCGGACCTACGAGCAGTACTTC. Translation: CASSFSERTYEQYF.

This clonotype was observed at least ten times. The chain combines TRBV5-1 with TRBJ2-7; TRBD1 matches at 9 bases. With V trimmed by 4 bases and J by 5 bases, 7 bases remained unmatched. This CDR3 comprises 14 residues. CDR1 is SGHRS, CDR2 YFSETQ, per germline. CDR3 sequence (DNA): TGCGCCAGCAGCCGGGCGGACAGGGGCGACGAGCAGTACTTC. Amino acid sequence: CASSRADRGDEQYF.

The rearrangement joins TRBV20-1 to TRBJ2-7; 7 bases are a match to TRBD2. Unmatched junction bases numbered 11, after V lost 6 bases and J lost 3 bases. The germline V gene has CDR1 DFQATT and CDR2 SNEGSKA (reference sequence). The CDR3 contains 14 residues. CDR3 DNA sequence: TGCAGTGCCCAGCCTGCGGGAGTAGACTACGAGCAGTACTTC. It codes for CSAQPAGVDYEQYF.

This clonotype was detected many times. In nucleotides, the CDR3 is TGTGCCAGCAGCTTACCCCGTACGAACACCGGGGAGCTGTTTTTT. Translated, it gives CASSLPRTNTGELFF. This chain joins TRBV7-8 and TRBJ2-2, with no clear D. CDR3 length equals 15 residues. Germline assignment: CDR1 SGHVS and CDR2 FQNEAQ. Deletions cut 2 bases from V and 0 bases from J, with 7 bases between. Using reference TRBV7-8 and TRBJ2-2 for the parts outside the CDR3, the full variable domain is GAGVSQSPRYKVAKRGQDVALRCDPISGHVSLFWYQQALGQGPEFLTYFQNEAQLDKSGLPSDRFFAERPEGSVSTLKIQRTQQEDSAVYLCASSLPRTNTGELFFGEGSRLTVL.

The chain employs TRBV10-3 and TRBJ2-5, with TRBD1 matching over 7 bases. V trimming: 11 bases; J trimming: 2 bases; junction bases outside the gene matches: 11. The CDR3 has 14 residues. Germline CDR1 is ENHRY and CDR2 is SYGVKD. CDR3 residues: CAVGDRETQETQYF. DNA for the CDR3: TGTGCCGTAGGTGACAGGGAAACTCAAGAGACCCAGTACTTC.